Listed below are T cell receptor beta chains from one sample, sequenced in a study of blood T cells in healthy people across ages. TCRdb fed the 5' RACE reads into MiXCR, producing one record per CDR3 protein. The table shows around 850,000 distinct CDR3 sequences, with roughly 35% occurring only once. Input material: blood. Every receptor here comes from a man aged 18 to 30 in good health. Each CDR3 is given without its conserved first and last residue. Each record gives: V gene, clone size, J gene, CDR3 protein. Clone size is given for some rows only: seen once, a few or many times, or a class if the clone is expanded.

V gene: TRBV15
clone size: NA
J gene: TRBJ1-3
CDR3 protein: ATRPGQGESWGPNTIY

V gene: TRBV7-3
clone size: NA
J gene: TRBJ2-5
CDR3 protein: ASSPQTGTGLETQY

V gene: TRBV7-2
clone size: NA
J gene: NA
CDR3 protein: ASSLGVAGGGETQY

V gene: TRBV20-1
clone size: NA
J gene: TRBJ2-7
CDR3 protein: SAASGGALNEQY

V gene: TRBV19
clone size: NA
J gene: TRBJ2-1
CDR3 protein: ASSMIGTRQETQF

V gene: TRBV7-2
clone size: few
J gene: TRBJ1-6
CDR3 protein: ASSLELGDSPLH

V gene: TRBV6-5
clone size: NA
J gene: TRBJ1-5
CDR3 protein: ASSYLLERRNQPQH

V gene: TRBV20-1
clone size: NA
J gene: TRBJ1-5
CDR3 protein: SAREVGDNNQPQH

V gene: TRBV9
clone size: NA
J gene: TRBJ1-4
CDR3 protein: ASSLDRSSLLGLF

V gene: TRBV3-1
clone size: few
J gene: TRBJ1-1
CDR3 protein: ASSQVVRGKITKGLNTEAF

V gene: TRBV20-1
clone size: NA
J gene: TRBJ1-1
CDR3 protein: SARRQTNTEAF

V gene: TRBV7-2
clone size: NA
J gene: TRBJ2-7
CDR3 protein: ASSLDRRQAISYEQY

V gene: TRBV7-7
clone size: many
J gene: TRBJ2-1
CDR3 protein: ASSLSPETYNEQF

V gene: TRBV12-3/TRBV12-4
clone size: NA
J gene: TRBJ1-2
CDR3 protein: ASSQRGQGTGGYT

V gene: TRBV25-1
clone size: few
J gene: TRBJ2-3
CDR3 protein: ASSRIGTSGGPSDTQY

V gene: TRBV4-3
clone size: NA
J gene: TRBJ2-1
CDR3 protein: ASSQGLGIYNEQF

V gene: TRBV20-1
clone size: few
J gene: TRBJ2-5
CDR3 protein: SATKRGPWETQY

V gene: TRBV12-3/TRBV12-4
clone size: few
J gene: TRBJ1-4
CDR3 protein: ASSFSEDGLEKLF

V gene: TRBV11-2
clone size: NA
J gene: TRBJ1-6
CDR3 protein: ASSSKVGIPNSPLH

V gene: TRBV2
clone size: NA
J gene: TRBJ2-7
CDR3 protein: ASSVEDRVVYEQY

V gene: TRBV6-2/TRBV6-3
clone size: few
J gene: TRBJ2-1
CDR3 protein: ASVPGGLINEQF

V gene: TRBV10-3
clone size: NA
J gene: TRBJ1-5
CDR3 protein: AISEGPNQPQH

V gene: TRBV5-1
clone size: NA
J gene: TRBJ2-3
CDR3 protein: ASSPDSHTDTQY

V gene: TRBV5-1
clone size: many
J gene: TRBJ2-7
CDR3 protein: ASSFQGGAEQY

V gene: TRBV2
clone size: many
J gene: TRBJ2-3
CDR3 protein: ASRRSAGGPSTDTQY

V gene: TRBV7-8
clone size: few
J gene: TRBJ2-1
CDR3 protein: ASSLRQGGSYNEQF

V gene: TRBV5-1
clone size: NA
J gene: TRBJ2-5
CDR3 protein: ASSLAALGLYNEQY